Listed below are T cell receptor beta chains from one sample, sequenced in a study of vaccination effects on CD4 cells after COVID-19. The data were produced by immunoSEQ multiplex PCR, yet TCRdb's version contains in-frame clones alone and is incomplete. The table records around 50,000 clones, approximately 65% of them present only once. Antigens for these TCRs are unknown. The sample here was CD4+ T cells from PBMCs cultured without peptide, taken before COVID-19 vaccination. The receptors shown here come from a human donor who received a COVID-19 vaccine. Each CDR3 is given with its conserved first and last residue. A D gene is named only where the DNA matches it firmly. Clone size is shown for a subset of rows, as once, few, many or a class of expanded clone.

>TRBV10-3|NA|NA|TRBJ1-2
TGTGCCATAAGTAGAGTAAACTATGGCTACACCTTC
CAISRVNYGYTF
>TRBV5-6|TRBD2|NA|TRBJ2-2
TGTGCCAGCAGACTGGGACTAGCGGGAGTGGGCGGGGAGCTGTTTTTT
CASRLGLAGVGGELFF
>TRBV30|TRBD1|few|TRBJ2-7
TGTGCCTGGAGTGTCAGGACAGGAGTCTACGAGCAGTACTTC
CAWSVRTGVYEQYF
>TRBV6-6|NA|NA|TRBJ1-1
TGTGCCAGCAGTTACTCAGGGGAAAGGGGTGAAGCTTTCTTT
CASSYSGERGEAFF
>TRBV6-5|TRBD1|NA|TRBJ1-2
TGTGCCAGCAGTTACTCAGGGGCACAGGGGGCTAATGGCTACACCTTC
CASSYSGAQGANGYTF
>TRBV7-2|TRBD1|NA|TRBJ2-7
TGTGCCAGCAGCCGGGACAGGGGGCTCCACGAGCAGTACTTC
CASSRDRGLHEQYF
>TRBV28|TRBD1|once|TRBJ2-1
TGTGCCAGCCTGGGACAGGGTAGCTCCTACAATGAGCAGTTCTTC
CASLGQGSSYNEQFF
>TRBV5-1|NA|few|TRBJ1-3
TGCGCCAGCAGCTTGGCCGGGGTTACTGGAAACACCATATATTTT
CASSLAGVTGNTIYF
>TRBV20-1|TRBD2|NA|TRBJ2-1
TGCAGTGCTAGAGATCTGACTAGCCTGTTCTTC
CSARDLTSLFF
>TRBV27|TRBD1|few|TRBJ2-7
TGTGCCAGCAGTCGACAGGGTGACTTGAGCTCCTACGAGCAGTACTTC
CASSRQGDLSSYEQYF
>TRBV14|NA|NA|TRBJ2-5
TGTGCCAGCAGCCAAGAGGACACTTTGTACCAAGAGACCCAGTACTTC
CASSQEDTLYQETQYF
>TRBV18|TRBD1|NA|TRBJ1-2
TGTGCCAGCTCACAGGACAGGGGAGGTGGCTACACCTTC
CASSQDRGGGYTF
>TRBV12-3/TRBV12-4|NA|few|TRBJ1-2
TGTGCCAGCAGTTTAATGGGAACGAATGGCTACACCTTC
CASSLMGTNGYTF
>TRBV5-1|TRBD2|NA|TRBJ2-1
TGCGCCAGCAGCTTGGGGGACTACTCCTACAATGAGCAGTTCTTC
CASSLGDYSYNEQFF
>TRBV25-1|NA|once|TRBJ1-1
TGTGCCAGCAGTGATAGGTATTTGGACACTGAAGCTTTCTTT
CASSDRYLDTEAFF